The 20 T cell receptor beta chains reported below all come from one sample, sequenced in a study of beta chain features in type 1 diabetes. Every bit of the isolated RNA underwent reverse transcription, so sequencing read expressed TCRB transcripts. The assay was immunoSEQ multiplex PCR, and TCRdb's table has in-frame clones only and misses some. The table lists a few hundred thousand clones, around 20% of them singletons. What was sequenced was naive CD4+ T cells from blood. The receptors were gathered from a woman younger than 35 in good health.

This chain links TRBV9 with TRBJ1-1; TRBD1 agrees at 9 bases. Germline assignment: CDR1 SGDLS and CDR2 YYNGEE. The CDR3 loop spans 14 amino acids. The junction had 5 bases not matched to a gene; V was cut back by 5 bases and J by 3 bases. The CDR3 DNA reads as TGTGCCAGCAGTCCAAGACAGGGGGACACTGAAGCTTTCTTT. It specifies CASSPRQGDTEAFF.

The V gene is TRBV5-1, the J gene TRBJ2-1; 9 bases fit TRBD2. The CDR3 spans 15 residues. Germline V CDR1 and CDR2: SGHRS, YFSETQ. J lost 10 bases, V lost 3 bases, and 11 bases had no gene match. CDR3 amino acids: CASSSGISGSDEQFF. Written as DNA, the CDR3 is TGCGCCAGCAGCTCAGGGATTAGCGGGAGTGACGAGCAGTTCTTC.

This chain's CDR3 is CASSFGRGEKLFF. For the CDR3, the DNA is TGTGCCAGCAGTTTCGGGAGGGGGGAAAAACTGTTTTTT. This chain links TRBV27 with TRBJ1-4, with D maybe TRBD1 (6 bases). Trimming shortened V by 3 bases and J by 8 bases, and 10 bases separated the two germline ends. Germline V lookup: CDR1 MNHEY, CDR2 SMNVEV (reference sequence). CDR3 length: 13 residues.

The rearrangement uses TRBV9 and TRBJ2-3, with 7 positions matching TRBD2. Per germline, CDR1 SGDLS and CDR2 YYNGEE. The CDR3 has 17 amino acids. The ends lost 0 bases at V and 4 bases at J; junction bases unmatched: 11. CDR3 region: CASSVDLAAGSPDTQYF. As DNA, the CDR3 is TGTGCCAGCAGCGTAGATTTGGCAGCGGGGTCGCCAGATACGCAGTATTTT.

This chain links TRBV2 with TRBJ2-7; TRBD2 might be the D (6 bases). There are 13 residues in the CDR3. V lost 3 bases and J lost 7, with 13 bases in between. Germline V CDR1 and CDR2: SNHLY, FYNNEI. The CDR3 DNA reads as TGTGCCAGCAGTGAGGTGCTGGCGGGAGAGCAGTACTTC. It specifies CASSEVLAGEQYF. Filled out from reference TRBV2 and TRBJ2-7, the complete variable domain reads EPEVTQTPSHQVTQMGQEVILRCVPISNHLYFYWYRQILGQKVEFLVSFYNNEISEKSEIFDDQFSVERPDGSNFTLKIRSTKLEDSAMYFCASSEVLAGEQYFGPGTRLTVT.

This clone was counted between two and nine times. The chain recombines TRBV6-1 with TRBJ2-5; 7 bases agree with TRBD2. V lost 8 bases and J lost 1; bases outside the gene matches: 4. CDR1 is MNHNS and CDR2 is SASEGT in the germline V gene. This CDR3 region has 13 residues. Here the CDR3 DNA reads TGTGCCAGCGGGGAGGGTAGCCAAGAGACCCAGTACTTC. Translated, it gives CASGEGSQETQYF.

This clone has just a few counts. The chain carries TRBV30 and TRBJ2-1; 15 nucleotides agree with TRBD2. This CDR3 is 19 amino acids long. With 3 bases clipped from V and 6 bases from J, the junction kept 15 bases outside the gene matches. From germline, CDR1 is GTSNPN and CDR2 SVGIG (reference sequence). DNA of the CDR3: TGTGCCTGGAGCCTTGGACTAGCGGGAGGGAACTATCTGAGCAATGAGCAGTTCTTC. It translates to CAWSLGLAGGNYLSNEQFF.

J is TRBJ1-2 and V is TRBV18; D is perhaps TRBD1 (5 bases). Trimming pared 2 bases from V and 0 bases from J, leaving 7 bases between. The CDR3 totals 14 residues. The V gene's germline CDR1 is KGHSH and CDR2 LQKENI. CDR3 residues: CASSPDSANYGYTF. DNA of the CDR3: TGTGCCAGCTCACCAGACAGTGCTAACTATGGCTACACCTTC.

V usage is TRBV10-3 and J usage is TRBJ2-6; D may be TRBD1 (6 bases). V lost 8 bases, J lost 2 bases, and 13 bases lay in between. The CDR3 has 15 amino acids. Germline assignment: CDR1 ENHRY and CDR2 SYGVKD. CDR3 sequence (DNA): TGTGCCATCTCCCGGGCAGGGGCTGGGGCCAACGTCCTGACTTTC. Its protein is CAISRAGAGANVLTF.

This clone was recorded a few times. CDR3 bases: TGCGCCAGCAGCCTGGGGGAGGGACCCTACGAGCAGTACTTC. This codes for CASSLGEGPYEQYF. This rearrangement joins TRBV4-3 to TRBJ2-7, with 7 nucleotides matching TRBD2. The CDR3 consists of 14 residues. The germline CDR1 and CDR2 sequences are LGHNA and YSLEER. The V gene end was trimmed by 4 bases and the J gene end by 2 bases; junction bases not matched to a gene: 5.

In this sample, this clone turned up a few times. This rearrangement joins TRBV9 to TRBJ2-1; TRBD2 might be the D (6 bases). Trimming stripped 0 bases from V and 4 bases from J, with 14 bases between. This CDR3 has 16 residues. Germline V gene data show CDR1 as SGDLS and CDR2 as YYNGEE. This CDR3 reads CASSVEGSSAYNEQFF. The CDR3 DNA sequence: TGTGCCAGCAGCGTAGAGGGGTCTAGCGCATACAATGAGCAGTTCTTC.

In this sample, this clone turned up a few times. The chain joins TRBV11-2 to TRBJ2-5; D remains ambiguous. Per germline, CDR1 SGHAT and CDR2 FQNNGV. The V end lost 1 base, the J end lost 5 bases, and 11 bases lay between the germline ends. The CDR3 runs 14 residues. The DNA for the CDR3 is TGTGCCAGCAGCTTAGGGTCCGTCGGGGAGACCCAGTACTTC. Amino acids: CASSLGSVGETQYF.

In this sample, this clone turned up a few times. The CDR3 loop reads CASKIDLANLGETQYF. DNA of the CDR3: TGTGCCAGCAAGATCGACCTAGCCAACCTCGGGGAGACCCAGTACTTC. J is TRBJ2-5 and V is TRBV2; D is perhaps TRBD2 (5 bases). Germline V CDR1 and CDR2: SNHLY, FYNNEI. The length of the CDR3 is 16 residues. Trimming took off 7 bases at V and 5 bases at J, with 23 bases between the two ends.

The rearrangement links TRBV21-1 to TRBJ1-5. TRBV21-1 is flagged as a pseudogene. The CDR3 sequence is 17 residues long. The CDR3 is CASSKSPGMESNQPQHF. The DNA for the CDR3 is TGTGCCAGCAGCAAAAGTCCCGGGATGGAGAGCAATCAGCCCCAGCATTTT.

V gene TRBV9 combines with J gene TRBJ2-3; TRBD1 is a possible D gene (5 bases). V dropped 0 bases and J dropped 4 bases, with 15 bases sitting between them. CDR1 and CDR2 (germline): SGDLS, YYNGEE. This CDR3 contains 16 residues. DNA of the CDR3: TGTGCCAGCAGCGTAGATCAAAGGGGTCCCCCAGATACGCAGTATTTT. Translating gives CASSVDQRGPPDTQYF.

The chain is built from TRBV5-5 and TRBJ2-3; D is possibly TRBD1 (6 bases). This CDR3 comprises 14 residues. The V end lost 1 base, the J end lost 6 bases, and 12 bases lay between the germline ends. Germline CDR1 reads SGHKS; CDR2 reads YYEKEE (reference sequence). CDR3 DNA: TGTGCCAGCAGCTTGACAGGGATTCAGGATACGCAGTATTTT. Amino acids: CASSLTGIQDTQYF.

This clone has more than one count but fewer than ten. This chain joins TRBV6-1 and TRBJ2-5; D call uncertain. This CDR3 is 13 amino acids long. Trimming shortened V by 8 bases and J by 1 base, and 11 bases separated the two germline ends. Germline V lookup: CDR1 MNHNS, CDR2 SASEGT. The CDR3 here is CASCAIVQETQYF. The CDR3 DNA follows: TGTGCCAGCTGTGCAATTGTCCAAGAGACCCAGTACTTC.

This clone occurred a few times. CDR3 sequence (DNA): TGTGCCAGCAGCAGCCAGAGGAATGAGCAGTTCTTC. It specifies CASSSQRNEQFF. The V and J genes are TRBV11-1 and TRBJ2-1, with D unclear. In germline, CDR1 is SGHAT, CDR2 FQDESV (reference sequence). The length of the CDR3 is 12 residues. Trimming removed 5 bases at V and 7 bases at J, with 9 bases between.

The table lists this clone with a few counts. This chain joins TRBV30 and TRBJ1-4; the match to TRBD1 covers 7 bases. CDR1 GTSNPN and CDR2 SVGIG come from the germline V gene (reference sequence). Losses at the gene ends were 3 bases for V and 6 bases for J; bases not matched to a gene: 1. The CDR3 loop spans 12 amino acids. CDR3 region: CAWRGGDEKLFF. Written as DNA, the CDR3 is TGTGCCTGGAGAGGGGGCGATGAAAAACTGTTTTTT.

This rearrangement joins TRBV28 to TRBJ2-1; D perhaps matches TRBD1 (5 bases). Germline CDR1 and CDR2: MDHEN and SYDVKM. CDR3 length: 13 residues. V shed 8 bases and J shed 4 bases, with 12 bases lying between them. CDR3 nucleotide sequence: TGTGCCAGCGAGAGGCAGGGATACAATGAGCAGTTCTTC. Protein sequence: CASERQGYNEQFF. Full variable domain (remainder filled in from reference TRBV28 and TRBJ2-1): DVKVTQSSRYLVKRTGEKVFLECVQDMDHENMFWYRQDPGLGLRLIYFSYDVKMKEKGDIPEGYSVSREKKERFSLILESASTNQTSMYLCASERQGYNEQFFGPGTRLTVL.